This TCR beta chain was sequenced during a study of identical twins. Study-level results: Out-of-frame alpha sequences common to twins were enriched for low generation probability.

TCRdb itself ran the 5' RACE reads through MiXCR, one entry per CDR3 protein. This sample yields some 460,000 distinct CDR3 sequences, of which approximately 15% are seen a single time; more than 0.5% belongs to the top ten. Donors uniformly comprised healthy Caucasians. CDR3 length equals 16 residues. V shed 2 bases and J shed 6 bases, with 14 bases lying between them. Germline CDR1 and CDR2: MDHEN and SYDVKM. For this clonotype: Its specificity is unknown.

The sample was also reused in another study, on yellow fever vaccine responses in identical twins.

The chain is built from TRBV28 and TRBJ1-6; D is undetermined. The origin of this receptor is a woman between 18 and 29 years old in good health. Sequencing was done on a sample of CD4+ T cells sorted from blood. CDR3 amino acids: CASSLVLGFGNSPLHF. The CDR3 nucleotides read TGTGCCAGCAGTTTAGTCTTGGGCTTCGGTAATTCACCCCTCCACTTT.